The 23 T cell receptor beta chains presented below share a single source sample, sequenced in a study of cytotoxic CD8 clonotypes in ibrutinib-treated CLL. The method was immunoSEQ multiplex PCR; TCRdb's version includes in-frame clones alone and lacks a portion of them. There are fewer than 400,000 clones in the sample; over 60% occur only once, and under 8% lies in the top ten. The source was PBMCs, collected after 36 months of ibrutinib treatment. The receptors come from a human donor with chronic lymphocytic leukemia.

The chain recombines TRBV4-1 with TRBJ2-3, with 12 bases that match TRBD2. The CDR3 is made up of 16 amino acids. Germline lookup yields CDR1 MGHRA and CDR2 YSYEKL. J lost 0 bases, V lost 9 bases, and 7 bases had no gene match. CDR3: CASRLAGVLSTDTQYF. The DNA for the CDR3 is TGCGCCAGTCGACTAGCGGGGGTACTTAGCACAGATACGCAGTATTTT.

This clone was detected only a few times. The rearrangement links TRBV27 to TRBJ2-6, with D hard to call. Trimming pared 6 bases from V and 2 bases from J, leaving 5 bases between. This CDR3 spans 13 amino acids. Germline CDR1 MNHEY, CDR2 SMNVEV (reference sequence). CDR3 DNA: TGTGCCAGCAGGAAAGCTGGGGCCAACGTCCTGACTTTC. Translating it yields CASRKAGANVLTF.

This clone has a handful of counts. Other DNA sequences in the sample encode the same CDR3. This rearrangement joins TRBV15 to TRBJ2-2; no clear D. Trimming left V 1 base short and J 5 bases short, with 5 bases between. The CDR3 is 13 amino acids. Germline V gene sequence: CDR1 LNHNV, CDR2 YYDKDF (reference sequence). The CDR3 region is CATSRGGTGELFF. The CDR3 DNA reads TGTGCCACCAGCAGAGGGGGTACCGGGGAGCTGTTTTTT. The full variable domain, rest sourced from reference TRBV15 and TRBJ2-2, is DAMVIQNPRYQVTQFGKPVTLSCSQTLNHNVMYWYQQKSSQAPKLLFHYYDKDFNNEADTPDNFQSRRPNTSFCFLDIRSPGLGDTAMYLCATSRGGTGELFFGEGSRLTVL.

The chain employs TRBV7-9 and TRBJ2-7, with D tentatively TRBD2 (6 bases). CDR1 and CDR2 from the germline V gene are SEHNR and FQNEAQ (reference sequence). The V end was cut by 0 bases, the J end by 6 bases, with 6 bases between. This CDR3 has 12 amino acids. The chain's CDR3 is CASSLAGGEQYF. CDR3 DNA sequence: TGTGCCAGCAGCTTAGCGGGGGGCGAGCAGTACTTC.

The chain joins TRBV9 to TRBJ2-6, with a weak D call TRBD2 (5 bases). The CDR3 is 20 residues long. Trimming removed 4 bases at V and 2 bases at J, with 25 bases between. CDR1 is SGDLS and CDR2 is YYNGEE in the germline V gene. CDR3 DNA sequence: TGTGCCAGCAGCCCCCATTTCTTCAGAGGGTACCAAACTGGGGCCAACGTCCTGACTTTC. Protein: CASSPHFFRGYQTGANVLTF.

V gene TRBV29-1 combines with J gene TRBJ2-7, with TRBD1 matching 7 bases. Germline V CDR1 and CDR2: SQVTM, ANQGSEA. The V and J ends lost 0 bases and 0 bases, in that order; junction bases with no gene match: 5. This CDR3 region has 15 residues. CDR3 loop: CSVEDRTGGSYEQYF. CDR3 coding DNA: TGCAGCGTTGAAGACCGGACAGGAGGCTCCTACGAGCAGTACTTC.

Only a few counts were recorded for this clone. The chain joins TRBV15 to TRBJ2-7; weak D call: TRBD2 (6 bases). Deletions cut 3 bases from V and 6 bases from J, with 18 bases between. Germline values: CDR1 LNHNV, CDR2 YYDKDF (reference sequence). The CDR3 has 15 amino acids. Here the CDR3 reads CATSSDTSRVGEQYF. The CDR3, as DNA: TGTGCCACCAGCAGCGATACTAGCCGGGTCGGCGAGCAGTACTTC.

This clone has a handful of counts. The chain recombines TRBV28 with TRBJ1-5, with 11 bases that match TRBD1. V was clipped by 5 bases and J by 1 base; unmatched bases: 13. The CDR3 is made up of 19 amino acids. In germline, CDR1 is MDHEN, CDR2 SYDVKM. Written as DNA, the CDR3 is TGTGCCAGCAGTCCGGACAGGGGGCCCGGAGGGTCGAGCAATCAGCCCCAGCATTTT. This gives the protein CASSPDRGPGGSSNQPQHF.

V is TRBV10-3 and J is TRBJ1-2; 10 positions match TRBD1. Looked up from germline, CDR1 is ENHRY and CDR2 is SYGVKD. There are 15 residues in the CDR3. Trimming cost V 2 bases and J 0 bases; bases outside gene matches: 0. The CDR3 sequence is CAISEGQGANYGYTF. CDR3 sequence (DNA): TGTGCCATCAGTGAGGGACAGGGGGCTAACTATGGCTACACCTTC.

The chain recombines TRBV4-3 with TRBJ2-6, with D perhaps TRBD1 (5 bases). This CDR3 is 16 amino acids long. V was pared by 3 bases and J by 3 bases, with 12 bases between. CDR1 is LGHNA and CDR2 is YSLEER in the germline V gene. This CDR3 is CASSQDIFFGANVLTF. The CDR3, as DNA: TGCGCCAGCAGCCAGGACATTTTTTTTGGGGCCAACGTCCTGACTTTC.

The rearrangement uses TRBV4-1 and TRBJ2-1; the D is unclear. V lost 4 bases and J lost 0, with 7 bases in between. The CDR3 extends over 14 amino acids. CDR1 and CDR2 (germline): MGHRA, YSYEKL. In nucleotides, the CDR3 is TGCGCCAGCAGCCCCTCGGGCTCCTACAATGAGCAGTTCTTC. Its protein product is CASSPSGSYNEQFF.

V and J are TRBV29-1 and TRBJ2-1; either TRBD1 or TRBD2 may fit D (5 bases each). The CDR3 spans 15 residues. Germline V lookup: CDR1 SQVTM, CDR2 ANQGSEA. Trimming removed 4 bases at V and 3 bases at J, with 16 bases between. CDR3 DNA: TGCAGCGTTGCCGGGACGGCAGTCTACTACAATGAGCAGTTCTTC. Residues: CSVAGTAVYYNEQFF.

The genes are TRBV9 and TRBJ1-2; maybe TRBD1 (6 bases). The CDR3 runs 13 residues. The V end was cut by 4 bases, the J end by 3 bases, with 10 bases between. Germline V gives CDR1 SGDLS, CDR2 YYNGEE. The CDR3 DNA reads TGTGCCAGCAGCCCCCGGACAGACTATGGCTACACCTTC. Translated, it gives CASSPRTDYGYTF.

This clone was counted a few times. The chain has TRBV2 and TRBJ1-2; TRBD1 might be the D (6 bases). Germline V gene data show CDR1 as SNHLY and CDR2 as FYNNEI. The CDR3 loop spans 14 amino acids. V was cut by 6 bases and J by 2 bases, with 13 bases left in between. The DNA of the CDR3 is TGTGCCAGCAGGGGGGCAGGAATAAACTATGGCTACACCTTC. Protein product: CASRGAGINYGYTF.

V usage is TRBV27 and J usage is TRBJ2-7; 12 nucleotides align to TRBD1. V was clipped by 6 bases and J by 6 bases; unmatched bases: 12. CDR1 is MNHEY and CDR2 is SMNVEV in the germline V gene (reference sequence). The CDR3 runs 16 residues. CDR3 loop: CASSPHGTGGVREQYF. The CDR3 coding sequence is TGTGCCAGCAGCCCACACGGGACAGGGGGCGTTCGCGAGCAGTACTTC.

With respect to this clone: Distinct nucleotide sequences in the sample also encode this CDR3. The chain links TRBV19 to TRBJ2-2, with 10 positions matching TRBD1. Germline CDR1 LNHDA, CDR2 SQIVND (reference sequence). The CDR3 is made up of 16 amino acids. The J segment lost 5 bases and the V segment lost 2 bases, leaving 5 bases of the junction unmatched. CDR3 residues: CASSIRTGGGTGELFF. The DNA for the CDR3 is TGTGCCAGTAGTATAAGGACAGGGGGAGGGACCGGGGAGCTGTTTTTT.

The CDR3 is CSVEGSGTYEQYF. CDR3 coding DNA: TGCAGCGTTGAGGGGAGCGGGACCTACGAGCAGTACTTC. The chain carries TRBV29-1 and TRBJ2-7, with TRBD2 matching over 7 bases. The V gene end was trimmed by 3 bases and the J gene end by 2 bases; junction bases not matched to a gene: 4. The CDR3 contains 13 residues. Per the germline V gene, CDR1 is SQVTM and CDR2 is ANQGSEA.

The CDR3 loop is CASSLQGRQPQHF. The CDR3 DNA sequence: TGTGCCAGCAGTTTACAGGGTCGCCAGCCCCAGCATTTT. The V and J genes are TRBV6-5 and TRBJ1-5; D is perhaps TRBD1 (6 bases). Germline lookup yields CDR1 MNHEY and CDR2 SVGAGI. The CDR3 sequence is 13 residues long. The V end was cut by 4 bases, the J end by 7 bases, with 11 bases between.

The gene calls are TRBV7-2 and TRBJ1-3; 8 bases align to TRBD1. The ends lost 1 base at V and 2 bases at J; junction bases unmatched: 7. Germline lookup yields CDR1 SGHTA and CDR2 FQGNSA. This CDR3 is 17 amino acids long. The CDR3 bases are TGTGCCAGCAGCTTAGTAGGAACACAGGGGGCTGGAAACACCATATATTTT. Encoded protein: CASSLVGTQGAGNTIYF.

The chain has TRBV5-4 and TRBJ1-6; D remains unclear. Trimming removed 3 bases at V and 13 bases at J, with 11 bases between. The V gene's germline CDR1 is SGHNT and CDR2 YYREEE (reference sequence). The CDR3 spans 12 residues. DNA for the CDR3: TGTGCCAGCAGCTCCCCCTTAGGGCCCCTCCACTTT. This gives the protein CASSSPLGPLHF.

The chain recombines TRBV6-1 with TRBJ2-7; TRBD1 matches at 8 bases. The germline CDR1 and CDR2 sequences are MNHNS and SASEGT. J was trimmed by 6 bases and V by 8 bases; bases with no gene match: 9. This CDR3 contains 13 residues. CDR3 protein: CASYPDRAREQYF. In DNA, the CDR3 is TGTGCCAGCTATCCGGACAGGGCCCGCGAGCAGTACTTC.

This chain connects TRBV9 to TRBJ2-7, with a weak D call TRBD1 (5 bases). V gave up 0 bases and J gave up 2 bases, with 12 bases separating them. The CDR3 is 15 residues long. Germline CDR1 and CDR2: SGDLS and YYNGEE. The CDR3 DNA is TGTGCCAGCAGCGTAGGTGGGGCATCCCCCTACGAGCAGTACTTC. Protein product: CASSVGGASPYEQYF.

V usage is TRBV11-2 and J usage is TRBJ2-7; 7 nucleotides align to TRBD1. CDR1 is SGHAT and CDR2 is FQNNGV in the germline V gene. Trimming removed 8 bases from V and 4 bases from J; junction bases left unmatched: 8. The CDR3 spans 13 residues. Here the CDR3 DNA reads TGTGCCAGCGAGGGACAGAGGGGGTACGAGCAGTACTTC. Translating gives CASEGQRGYEQYF.